The clone carrying this T cell receptor beta chain was counted a single time. Using immunoSEQ multiplex PCR, the repertoire was profiled, and TCRdb retains in-frame clones only, with some absent. The data contain about 62,000 clones, roughly nine tenths of them singletons. Trimming shortened V by 5 bases and J by 1 base, and 9 bases separated the two germline ends. Germline V gene sequence: CDR1 SGHRS, CDR2 YFSETQ. This CDR3 has 13 amino acids. Time point denoted: neoterminal ileum biopsy at postoperative endoscopy, about 6 months after surgery. The data stem from a study of T cell repertoires in ileal Crohn's disease.

The sequence was obtained from an adult with Crohn's disease. The sequenced sample consisted of ileal tissue. The chain joins TRBV5-1 to TRBJ1-1; no clear D gene. CDR3 sequence: CASSAGGNTEAFF. DNA for the CDR3: TGCGCCAGCAGTGCGGGCGGGAACACTGAAGCTTTCTTT.